Shown below are 20 T cell receptor beta chains from a single sample sequenced in a study of OX40 agonist ivuxolimab in advanced cancers. Sequencing used immunoSEQ multiplex PCR; TCRdb keeps in-frame clones, though not all of them. Of fewer than 65,000 clones detected, 70% to 90% appear once; the ten largest clones hold about 0.34%. The sample in question was CD4+ or CD8+ T cells sorted from blood, obtained in a trial of the OX40 agonist ivuxolimab. The receptors here all came from an adult with an advanced solid tumor such as melanoma, head and neck, liver or kidney cancer.

This clone is a singleton in its sample. The chain carries TRBV12-5 and TRBJ2-7, with D hard to call. This CDR3 is built from 13 residues. V was pared by 11 bases and J by 0 bases, with 14 bases between. The germline V gene has CDR1 LGHNT and CDR2 FRNRAP. The CDR3 nucleotides read TGTGCTTGTCAACAGTACCTCTCCTACGAGCAGTACTTC. As protein: CACQQYLSYEQYF.

V and J are TRBV28 and TRBJ2-7; possibly TRBD2 for D (6 bases). Deletions cut 6 bases from V and 0 bases from J, with 30 bases between. Germline V gene data show CDR1 as MDHEN and CDR2 as SYDVKM. This CDR3 contains 20 residues. CDR3 DNA sequence: TGTGCCAGCAGCCCTTGGGATATTTTTGGGGACGGGGGAACCTCCTACGAGCAGTACTTC. Its translation is CASSPWDIFGDGGTSYEQYF.

The chain employs TRBV6-1 and TRBJ1-2; D gene uncertain. Germline V CDR1 and CDR2: MNHNS, SASEGT. The CDR3 has 14 residues. V was clipped by 4 bases and J by 8 bases, with 17 bases between them. The CDR3 here is CASSAGRGLGGYTF. CDR3 nucleotide sequence: TGTGCCAGCAGTGCCGGACGCGGCCTGGGGGGCTACACCTTC.

CDR3 DNA sequence: TGTGCCAGCGGACGAGCGGGGGGGCCCACCGGGGAGCTGTTTTTT. Protein sequence: CASGRAGGPTGELFF. The rearrangement links TRBV7-3 to TRBJ2-2; TRBD2 aligns across 10 bases. The V gene end was trimmed by 8 bases and the J gene end by 4 bases; junction bases not matched to a gene: 7. Germline CDR1 reads SGHTA; CDR2 reads FQGTGA. The CDR3 spans 15 residues.

The chain joins TRBV5-4 to TRBJ2-3; 9 positions agree with TRBD1. V was clipped by 5 bases and J by 0 bases; unmatched bases: 7. Germline V gene lookup returns CDR1 SGHNT and CDR2 YYREEE (reference sequence). This CDR3 has 16 residues. CDR3 amino acids: CASSSGTGLSTDTQYF. The CDR3 bases are TGTGCCAGCAGTTCCGGGACAGGGTTAAGCACAGATACGCAGTATTTT.

This clone was counted a few times. The chain is built from TRBV10-2 and TRBJ1-2; TRBD1 is a possible D gene (6 bases). The germline CDR1 and CDR2 sequences are WSHSY and SAAADI. The CDR3 spans 15 residues. Trimming took 6 bases from V and 1 from J, leaving 15 bases between them. The CDR3 coding sequence is TGCGCCAGCAGCCTGGGGGGCCAAATTAACTATGGCTACACCTTC. Encoded protein: CASSLGGQINYGYTF.

This chain uses TRBV5-8 with TRBJ2-3, with a tentative D call TRBD2 (5 bases). CDR1 is SGHTS, CDR2 YDEGEE, per germline. Deletions cut 0 bases from V and 3 bases from J, with 8 bases between. CDR3 length equals 14 residues. DNA for the CDR3: TGTGCCAGCAGCTTGGCTCCGGGAACAGATACGCAGTATTTT. Protein product: CASSLAPGTDTQYF. Using reference TRBV5-8 and TRBJ2-3 for the parts outside the CDR3, the full variable domain is EAGVTQSPTHLIKTRGQQATLRCSPISGHTSVYWYQQALGLGLQFLLWYDEGEERNRGNFPPRFSGRQFPNYSSELNVNALELEDSALYLCASSLAPGTDTQYFGPGTRLTVL.

This CDR3 is CASGGTYSNQPQHF. CDR3 sequence (DNA): TGTGCCAGCGGAGGCACCTATAGCAATCAGCCCCAGCATTTT. The chain combines TRBV2 with TRBJ1-5; unclear D gene. V was trimmed by 8 bases and J by 0 bases, leaving 11 bases between them. Germline CDR1 reads SNHLY; CDR2 reads FYNNEI. The CDR3 consists of 14 residues.

CDR3 amino acids: CASSFSGEAGGFF. CDR3 sequence (DNA): TGTGCCAGCAGCTTCTCCGGCGAGGCAGGAGGATTCTTC. V and J are TRBV7-2 and TRBJ2-1; D might be TRBD2 (5 bases). CDR3 length equals 13 residues. Germline loops: CDR1 SGHTA, CDR2 FQGNSA. The V end lost 3 bases, the J end lost 16 bases, and 19 bases lay between the germline ends.

The chain carries TRBV7-6 and TRBJ2-3; D is perhaps TRBD2 (5 bases). The CDR3 length is 15 residues. V was trimmed by 5 bases and J by 0 bases, leaving 12 bases between them. Germline V gives CDR1 SGHVS, CDR2 FNYEAQ. The CDR3 DNA follows: TGTGCCAGCAGCCCCACTAGGACTAGCACAGATACGCAGTATTTT. Translation: CASSPTRTSTDTQYF.

This clone was seen just once. The V call is TRBV11-3, the J call TRBJ2-3; 7 bases line up with TRBD1. The trim removed 3 bases at V and 0 bases at J, leaving 3 bases unmatched. The CDR3 has 15 residues. In germline, CDR1 is SGHNT, CDR2 YENEEA. DNA for the CDR3: TGTGCCAGCAGCTTGCAGGGGGAAAGCACAGATACGCAGTATTTT. Residues: CASSLQGESTDTQYF.

The chain carries TRBV6-4 and TRBJ1-2, with a tentative D call TRBD1 (5 bases). The CDR3 sequence is 13 residues long. Germline CDR1 and CDR2: MRHNA and SNTAGT. V lost 3 bases and J 6 bases, leaving 11 bases between the germline ends. The CDR3 region is CASSENDRHGYTF. The CDR3 DNA reads TGTGCCAGCAGTGAGAACGACAGACATGGCTACACCTTC.

CDR3 sequence (DNA): TGTGCCAGTAGTATTGCTCTCCCGAGGGGTAATCGAGGAAACACCATATATTTT. Translating it yields CASSIALPRGNRGNTIYF. This chain joins TRBV19 and TRBJ1-3; a weak D match, TRBD1 (5 bases). The CDR3 consists of 18 residues. Germline CDR1 is LNHDA and CDR2 is SQIVND (reference sequence). V was clipped by 3 bases and J by 4 bases, with 22 bases between them. Drawing the rest from reference TRBV19 and TRBJ1-3, the complete variable domain is DGGITQSPKYLFRKEGQNVTLSCEQNLNHDAMYWYRQDPGQGLRLIYYSQIVNDFQKGDIAEGYSVSREKKESFPLTVTSAQKNPTAFYLCASSIALPRGNRGNTIYFGEGSWLTVV.

This clone was detected only once. V usage is TRBV13 and J usage is TRBJ2-7; D ambiguous. V was shortened by 7 bases and J by 3 bases, with 13 bases between the two germline ends. Per the germline V gene, CDR1 is PRHDT and CDR2 is FYEKMQ (reference sequence). This CDR3 comprises 13 residues. Here the CDR3 DNA reads TGTGCCAGCACCGCAGCCCCCGGCTACGAGCAGTACTTC. It codes for CASTAAPGYEQYF.

This chain connects TRBV5-1 to TRBJ1-2, with D perhaps matching TRBD1 (6 bases). Germline CDR1 is SGHRS and CDR2 is YFSETQ. The ends were cut back, 2 bases at V and 7 bases at J, with 18 bases in the middle. This CDR3 has 15 residues. The DNA of the CDR3 is TGCGCCAGCAGCTTCCGGGACAACTTTAGGTCTGGCTACACCTTC. The encoded protein is CASSFRDNFRSGYTF.

The gene calls are TRBV6-5 and TRBJ1-1; 8 bases fit TRBD1. The length of the CDR3 is 14 residues. CDR1 MNHEY and CDR2 SVGAGI come from the germline V gene. The V gene end was trimmed by 4 bases and the J gene end by 11 bases; junction bases not matched to a gene: 12. The CDR3 reads CASSFRRQGAPAFF. The CDR3 DNA is TGTGCCAGCAGTTTTAGAAGGCAGGGGGCGCCGGCTTTCTTT.

The chain uses TRBV16 and TRBJ1-3; D call uncertain. This CDR3 comprises 13 residues. CDR1 and CDR2 (germline): KGHSY, FQNENV. The V end lost 4 bases, the J end lost 4 bases, and 8 bases lay between the germline ends. The CDR3 spells CASSPIGGNTIYF. The CDR3 DNA sequence: TGTGCCAGCAGCCCAATAGGAGGAAACACCATATATTTT.

The chain uses TRBV5-1 and TRBJ2-2; possibly TRBD2 for D (6 bases). V dropped 0 bases and J dropped 4 bases, with 16 bases sitting between them. This CDR3 is 17 amino acids long. Germline V gene sequence: CDR1 SGHRS, CDR2 YFSETQ. The CDR3 spells CASSLDVGGVTTGELFF. The CDR3 DNA sequence: TGCGCCAGCAGCTTGGATGTGGGCGGGGTGACCACCGGGGAGCTGTTTTTT.

The J gene is TRBJ1-1, the V gene TRBV19; no clear D gene. The V gene's germline CDR1 is LNHDA and CDR2 SQIVND (reference sequence). V was shortened by 0 bases and J by 1 base, with 9 bases between the two germline ends. This CDR3 spans 15 amino acids. CDR3 in amino acids: CASSIEGHPNTEAFF. The CDR3 nucleotides are TGTGCCAGTAGTATAGAAGGGCACCCGAACACTGAAGCTTTCTTT.

A single count supports this clone. This chain links TRBV19 with TRBJ2-3; possible D gene TRBD2, 5 bases. CDR3 size: 13 residues. V was clipped by 4 bases and J by 5 bases, with 10 bases between them. Germline CDR1 and CDR2: LNHDA and SQIVND (reference sequence). The CDR3 spells CASSTQAVDTQYF. Here the CDR3 DNA reads TGTGCCAGTAGTACCCAAGCGGTAGATACGCAGTATTTT.